The next 3 T cell receptor beta chains were all read from a single sample in a study of post-analysis software for immune sequencing data. Overall study results and limits: With TRBV5-6, TRBV5-1 and TRBV20-1 included, roughly five TRBV segments were more frequent in patients than in controls.

Each TCR beta cDNA library carried unique molecular identifiers. TCRdb ran MiXCR on the PCR reads and lists one entry per CDR3 protein. The data show about 570,000 distinct CDR3 sequences, 34% seen once. Which antigens these TCRs recognize remains unknown. Input material: blood. The origin of the receptors is a girl aged 2 to 17 with multiple sclerosis.

Many counts were recorded for this clonotype. The rearrangement links TRBV6-1 to TRBJ1-1; D not certain. Between the trimmed V and J ends, which lost 3 bases and 0 bases, there was a span of 5 bases. CDR3 size: 13 residues. Germline-derived CDR1 and CDR2 are MNHNS and SASEGT. CDR3 protein: CASSEPMNTEAFF. The CDR3 DNA is TGTGCCAGCAGTGAGCCCATGAACACTGAAGCTTTCTTT.

This clonotype was recorded a few times. V usage is TRBV19 and J usage is TRBJ1-2; D gene ambiguous. V was cut by 7 bases and J by 6 bases, with 15 bases left in between. CDR1 and CDR2 (germline): LNHDA, SQIVND (reference sequence). The CDR3 is 13 amino acids. CDR3 region: CASMFETGDGYTF. CDR3 in DNA: TGTGCCAGTATGTTCGAGACCGGGGATGGCTACACCTTC.

The rearrangement links TRBV21-1 to TRBJ1-6. TRBV21-1 is deemed a pseudogene. The CDR3 spans 19 residues. This chain's CDR3 is CASSKGVGTSSLNNSPLHF. The CDR3 DNA follows: TGTGCCAGCAGCAAAGGTGTGGGTACGTCTTCTCTGAATAATTCACCCCTCCACTTT.